This T cell receptor (beta chain) was profiled in a study of cytomegalovirus exposure and HLA in healthy donors. Study details: Earlier, 150 million to 200 million T cells were analyzed, and over 95 million unique TCR beta sequences were found among them.

This clone was observed a single time. Its antigen remains unknown. Whole-study results and caveats: The availability of immune exposure information extended only to CMV serostatus. Common viral pathogens seemed to be connected with several of the most significant clusters, according to a later analysis. About 87% or about 30% of the time was how often most TCR beta V segments were productive, according to an earlier analysis.

The V end was cut by 3 bases, the J end by 4 bases, with 10 bases between. This CDR3 contains 13 residues. Germline CDR1 and CDR2: SGDLS and YYNGEE. 60 Vbeta and 13 Jbeta primers were used in PCR. The data were produced by immunoSEQ multiplex PCR, yet TCRdb's version contains in-frame clones alone and is incomplete. The sample includes 90,000 to 100,000 clones, approximately 76% of them seen just once. The genes are TRBV9 and TRBJ1-1; maybe TRBD1 (5 bases). The source material was PBMCs. This receptor was taken from a man in his forties in good health and CMV-seronegative. The CDR3 is CASSEGMTTEAFF. DNA for the CDR3: TGTGCCAGCAGCGAGGGGATGACCACTGAAGCTTTCTTT.